The TCR beta chain under discussion was sequenced for a study of memory CD8 T cells in hepatitis C reinfection. Looking at the study overall: HCV reinfection: RNA-positive following two negative tests at least 60 days apart.

As to this clone: What it binds is unknown.

General study points: Conclusions on public clonotypes and secondary clearance were not definitive with a handful of donors.

Time point given: pre-reinfection, 55 to 20 weeks before reinfection detection. Sorted cells were sequenced directly ex vivo without any in vitro expansion. Donors were people who inject drugs in the Montreal HEPCO cohort. Control naive CD8 T cells came from a couple of donors at all three reinfection time points. TCRdb's table, derived via immunoSEQ multiplex PCR, lists solely in-frame clones and lacks some. The top ten hold about 1% of the sample, which has just over 50,000 clones, around nine tenths seen once. Germline V gene data show CDR1 as LNHDA and CDR2 as SQIVND (reference sequence). CDR3 size: 12 residues. Trimming removed 7 bases at V and 8 bases at J, with 14 bases between.

The TCR sequence derives from a man younger than 35 with hepatitis C virus infection. Specimen: naive CD8+ T cells sorted from blood. The chain has TRBV19 and TRBJ1-2; D gene ambiguous. CDR3 DNA sequence: TGTGCCAGTACCCCTCTCGGTTACGGCTACACCTTC. Amino acid sequence: CASTPLGYGYTF.